The 12 T cell receptor beta chains presented below share a single source sample, sequenced in a study of cytomegalovirus exposure and HLA in healthy donors. 13 Jbeta primers and 60 Vbeta primers were used for the PCR. Here immunoSEQ multiplex PCR was the method, and the copy in TCRdb shows in-frame clones only, minus some. The data show 200,000 to 250,000 clones, with 85% seen just once and 1% to 1.5% held by the top ten. Sequencing input: PBMCs. The receptors shown here come from a human donor in good health.

This chain connects TRBV29-1 to TRBJ2-4; D may be TRBD2 (6 bases). This CDR3 has 13 residues. Between the trimmed V and J ends, which lost 4 bases and 6 bases, there was a span of 13 bases. In germline, CDR1 is SQVTM, CDR2 ANQGSEA. CDR3 protein: CSVVPDGGNIQYF. In DNA, the CDR3 is TGCAGCGTTGTCCCGGACGGGGGAAACATTCAGTACTTC.

V and J are TRBV11-2 and TRBJ2-1; D gene uncertain. The length of the CDR3 is 14 residues. Germline CDR1 reads SGHAT; CDR2 reads FQNNGV. Trimming took 10 bases from V and 8 from J, leaving 21 bases between them. CDR3 sequence (DNA): TGTGCCACCACTATGATGGGTCTAATCGATGAGCAGTTCTTC. Protein: CATTMMGLIDEQFF.

This chain connects TRBV21-1 to TRBJ1-4; the table gives TRBD1 as D, unverified against the DNA. TRBV21-1 is a pseudogene locus. The CDR3 is 19 amino acids. CDR3 nucleotide sequence: TGTGCCAGCAGCACGAGGCGGCGGGACAGGGGAGAGTCCAATGAAAAACTGTTTTTT. Translation gives CASSTRRRDRGESNEKLFF.

This clone was detected once. The V call is TRBV28, the J call TRBJ2-6, with 8 bases lining up with TRBD1. Unmatched junction bases numbered 3, after V lost 6 bases and J lost 2 bases. The CDR3 runs 15 residues. CDR1 and CDR2 from the germline V gene are MDHEN and SYDVKM. The chain's CDR3 is CASRAGGAGANVLTF. CDR3 nucleotides: TGTGCCAGCAGGGCAGGGGGCGCTGGGGCCAACGTCCTGACTTTC.

Here the CDR3 reads CATSRARGGSSSYNEQFF. CDR3 sequence (DNA): TGTGCCACCAGCAGGGCACGGGGCGGGAGTAGTTCCTACAATGAGCAGTTCTTC. V and J are TRBV15 and TRBJ2-1; 7 positions match TRBD2. CDR3 length: 18 amino acids. After removal of 3 bases from V and 1 base from J, the junction contained 12 bases not matched to a gene. Germline V gene sequence: CDR1 LNHNV, CDR2 YYDKDF (reference sequence). Full variable domain (missing parts from reference TRBV15 and TRBJ2-1): DAMVIQNPRYQVTQFGKPVTLSCSQTLNHNVMYWYQQKSSQAPKLLFHYYDKDFNNEADTPDNFQSRRPNTSFCFLDIRSPGLGDTAMYLCATSRARGGSSSYNEQFFGPGTRLTVL.

This chain uses TRBV15 with TRBJ1-5; D is unclear. Per germline, CDR1 LNHNV and CDR2 YYDKDF (reference sequence). V lost 0 bases to trimming and J lost 1 base, with 13 bases between them. The length of the CDR3 is 17 residues. The CDR3: CATSRDPTGWSNQPQHF. As DNA, the CDR3 is TGTGCCACCAGCAGAGACCCGACGGGTTGGAGCAATCAGCCCCAGCATTTT.

This chain connects TRBV7-8 to TRBJ2-3; 7 bases are a match to TRBD1. The CDR3 spans 15 residues. The J segment lost 4 bases and the V segment lost 5 bases, leaving 9 bases of the junction unmatched. The germline V gene encodes CDR1 SGHVS and CDR2 FQNEAQ. The chain's CDR3 is CASSPIRTGADTQYF. The CDR3 nucleotides are TGTGCCAGCAGCCCCATCCGGACAGGCGCAGATACGCAGTATTTT.

The chain uses TRBV7-9 and TRBJ2-7; D may be TRBD1 (6 bases). The CDR3 is 14 residues long. Looked up from germline, CDR1 is SEHNR and CDR2 is FQNEAQ (reference sequence). Trimming took off 5 bases at V and 3 bases at J, with 14 bases between the two ends. In DNA form, the CDR3 reads TGTGCCAGCAGCATATGGGACATAAACTACGAGCAGTACTTC. It is translated as CASSIWDINYEQYF.

This clone has only a few counts. One junction end does not reproduce the germline sequence, and a read error may be involved. The J gene is TRBJ1-1, the V gene TRBV2; D may be TRBD1 (6 bases). The germline gives CDR1 SNHLY, CDR2 FYNNEI. The CDR3 covers 15 residues. CDR3 coding DNA: TGTGCCAGCAGTGAATTTTCCGGGGGGGCGGACGAGACAAAATTT. Translation gives CASSEFSGGADETKF.

The genes are TRBV6-5 and TRBJ1-2; D gene ambiguous. Germline assignment: CDR1 MNHEY and CDR2 SVGAGI. The CDR3 sequence is 16 residues long. Trimming took 3 bases from V and 4 from J, leaving 18 bases between them. The CDR3 sequence: CASSYSGIRILYGYTF. DNA of the CDR3: TGTGCCAGCAGTTATTCGGGGATCAGGATTCTCTATGGCTACACCTTC.

The rearrangement joins TRBV7-6 to TRBJ1-1; TRBD1 matches 7 bases. CDR3 length: 16 amino acids. Germline CDR1 and CDR2: SGHVS and FNYEAQ. Trimming cost V 5 bases and J 1 base; bases outside gene matches: 10. The DNA of the CDR3 is TGTGCCAGCAGCCCCACCAAGGGGGCCGGGAACACTGAAGCTTTCTTT. This sequence encodes CASSPTKGAGNTEAFF.

On this clone: At one of its ends the junction is not consistent with the germline gene, which may arise from a read error. The chain combines TRBV7-9 with TRBJ2-5; 10 nucleotides line up with TRBD2. The CDR3 covers 18 residues. Germline V CDR1 and CDR2: SEHNR, FQNEAQ (reference sequence). In nucleotides, the CDR3 is TGTTCCAGCGGGTTGGGGTCTAGCGGGAGTTCTTGGGCAGAGACCCAGTACTTC. Residues: CSSGLGSSGSSWAETQYF.